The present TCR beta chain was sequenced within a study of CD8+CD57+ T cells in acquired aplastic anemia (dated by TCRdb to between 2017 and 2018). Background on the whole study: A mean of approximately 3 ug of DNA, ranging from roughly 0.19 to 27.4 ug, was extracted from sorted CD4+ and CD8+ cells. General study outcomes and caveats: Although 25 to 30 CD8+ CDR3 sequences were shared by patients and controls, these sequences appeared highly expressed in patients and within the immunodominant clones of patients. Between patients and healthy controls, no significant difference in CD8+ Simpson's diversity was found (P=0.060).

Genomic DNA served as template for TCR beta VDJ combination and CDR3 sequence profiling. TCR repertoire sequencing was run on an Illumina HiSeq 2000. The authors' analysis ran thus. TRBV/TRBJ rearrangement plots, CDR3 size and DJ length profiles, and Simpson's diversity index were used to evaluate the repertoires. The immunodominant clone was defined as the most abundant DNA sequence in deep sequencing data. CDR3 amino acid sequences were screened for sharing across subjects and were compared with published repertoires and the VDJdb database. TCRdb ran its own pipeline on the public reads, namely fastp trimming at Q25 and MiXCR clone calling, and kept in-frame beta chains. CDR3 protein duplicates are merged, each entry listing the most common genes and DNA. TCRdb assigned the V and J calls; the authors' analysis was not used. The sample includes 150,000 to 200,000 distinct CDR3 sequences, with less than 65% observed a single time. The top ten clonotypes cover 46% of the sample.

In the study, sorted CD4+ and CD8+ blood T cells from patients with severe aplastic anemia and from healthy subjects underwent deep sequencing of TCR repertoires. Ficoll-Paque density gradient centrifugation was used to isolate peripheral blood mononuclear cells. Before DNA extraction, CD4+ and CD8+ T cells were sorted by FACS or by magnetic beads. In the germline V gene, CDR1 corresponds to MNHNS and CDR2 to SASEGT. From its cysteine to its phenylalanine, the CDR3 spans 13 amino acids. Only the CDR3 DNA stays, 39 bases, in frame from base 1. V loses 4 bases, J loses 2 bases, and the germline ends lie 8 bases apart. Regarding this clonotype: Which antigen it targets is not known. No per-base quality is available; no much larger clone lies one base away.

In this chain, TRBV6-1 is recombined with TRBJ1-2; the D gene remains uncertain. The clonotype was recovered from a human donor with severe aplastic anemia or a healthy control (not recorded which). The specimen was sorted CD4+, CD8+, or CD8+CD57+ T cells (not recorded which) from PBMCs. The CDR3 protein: CASSVTKNYGYTF. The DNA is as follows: TGTGCCAGCAGTGTGACAAAGAACTATGGCTACACCTTC.